This T cell receptor beta chain was retrieved from a study of cytomegalovirus exposure and HLA in healthy donors. Points from the study as a whole: One cluster of highly shared sequence variants probably arose as a sequencing artifact. Accurate prediction of most subjects' HLA-A and HLA-B alleles from TCR beta sequences was reported. A later analysis associated 15,000 or so TCR beta sequences with HLA alleles at a 0.05 false discovery rate.

The PCR made use of 60 Vbeta and 13 Jbeta primers. The protocol was immunoSEQ multiplex PCR, while the TCRdb copy is restricted to in-frame clones and leaves out a portion. The table lists 170,000 or so clones, 84% of them singletons. The CDR3 covers 17 residues. Germline CDR1 and CDR2: SGHTA and FQGNSA. Unmatched junction bases numbered 10, after V lost 4 bases and J lost 0 bases. With respect to this clone: Its antigen remains unidentified.

The receptor's source is a girl between 5 and 17 years old in good health and CMV-seropositive. Source material: PBMCs. J is TRBJ1-2 and V is TRBV7-2; 8 nucleotides agree with TRBD1. Written as DNA, the CDR3 is TGTGCCAGCAGCTGGAGGGACAGGTTGTTTTCTAACTATGGCTACACCTTC. Protein: CASSWRDRLFSNYGYTF.